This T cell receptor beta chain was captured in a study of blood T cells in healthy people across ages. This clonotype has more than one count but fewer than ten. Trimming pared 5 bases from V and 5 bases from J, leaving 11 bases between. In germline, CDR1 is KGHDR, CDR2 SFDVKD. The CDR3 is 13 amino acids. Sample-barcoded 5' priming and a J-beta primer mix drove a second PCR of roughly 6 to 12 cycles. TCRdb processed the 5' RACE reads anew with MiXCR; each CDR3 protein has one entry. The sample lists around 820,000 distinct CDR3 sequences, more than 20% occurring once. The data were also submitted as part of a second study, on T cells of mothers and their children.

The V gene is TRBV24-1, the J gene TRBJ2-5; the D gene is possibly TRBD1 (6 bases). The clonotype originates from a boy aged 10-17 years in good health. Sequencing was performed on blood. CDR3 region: CATSVRGLETQYF. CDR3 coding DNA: TGTGCCACCAGTGTCAGGGGTCTGGAGACCCAGTACTTC.